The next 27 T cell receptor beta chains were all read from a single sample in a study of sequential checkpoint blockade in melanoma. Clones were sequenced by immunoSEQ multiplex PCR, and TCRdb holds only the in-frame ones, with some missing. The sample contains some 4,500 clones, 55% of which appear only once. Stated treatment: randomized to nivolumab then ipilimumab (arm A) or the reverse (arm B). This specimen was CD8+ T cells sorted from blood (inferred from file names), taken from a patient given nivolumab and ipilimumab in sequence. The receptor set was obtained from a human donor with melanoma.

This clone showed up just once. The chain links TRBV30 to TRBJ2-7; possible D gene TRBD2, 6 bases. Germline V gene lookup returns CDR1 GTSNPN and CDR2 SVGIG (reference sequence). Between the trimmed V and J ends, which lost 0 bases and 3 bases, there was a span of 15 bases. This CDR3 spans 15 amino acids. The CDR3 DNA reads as TGTGCCTGGAGTGTATCGCGGGGACGTCGCTACGAGCAGTACTTC. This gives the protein CAWSVSRGRRYEQYF. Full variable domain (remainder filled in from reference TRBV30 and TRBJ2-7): SQTIHQWPATLVQPVGSPLSLECTVEGTSNPNLYWYRQAAGRGLQLLFYSVGIGQISSEVPQNLSASRPQDRQFILSSKKLLLSDSGFYLCAWSVSRGRRYEQYFGPGTRLTVT.

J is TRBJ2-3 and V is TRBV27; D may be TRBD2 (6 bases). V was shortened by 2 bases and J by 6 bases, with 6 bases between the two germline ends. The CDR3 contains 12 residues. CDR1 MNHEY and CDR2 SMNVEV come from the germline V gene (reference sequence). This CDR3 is CASSLTSDTQYF. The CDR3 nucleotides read TGTGCCAGCAGTTTAACTAGCGATACGCAGTATTTT.

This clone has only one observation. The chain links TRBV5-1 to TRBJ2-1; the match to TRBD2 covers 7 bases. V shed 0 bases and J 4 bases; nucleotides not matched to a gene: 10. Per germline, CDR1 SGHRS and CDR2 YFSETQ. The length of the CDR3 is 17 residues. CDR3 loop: CASSLGPGEGLYNEQFF. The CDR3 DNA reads TGCGCCAGCAGCTTGGGACCCGGGGAGGGACTGTACAATGAGCAGTTCTTC.

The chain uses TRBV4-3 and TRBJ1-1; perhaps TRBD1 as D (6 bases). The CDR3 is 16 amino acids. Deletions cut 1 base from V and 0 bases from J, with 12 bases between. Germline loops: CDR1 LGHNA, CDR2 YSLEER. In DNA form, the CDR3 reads TGCGCCAGCAGCCAAGGGGTTGGACAGATGAACACTGAAGCTTTCTTT. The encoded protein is CASSQGVGQMNTEAFF.

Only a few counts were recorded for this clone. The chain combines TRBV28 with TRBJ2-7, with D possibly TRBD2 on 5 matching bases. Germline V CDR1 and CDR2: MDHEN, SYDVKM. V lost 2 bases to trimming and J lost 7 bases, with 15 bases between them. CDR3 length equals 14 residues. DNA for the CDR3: TGTGCCAGCAGTTTAGGGAGTGCCCCCAGGGAGCAGTACTTC. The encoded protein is CASSLGSAPREQYF.

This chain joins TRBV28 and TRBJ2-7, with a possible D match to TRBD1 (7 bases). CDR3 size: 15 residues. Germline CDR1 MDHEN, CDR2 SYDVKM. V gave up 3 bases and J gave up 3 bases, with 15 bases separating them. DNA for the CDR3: TGTGCCAGCAGTTTGGCCCAGGGGGGTCACTACGAGCAGTACTTC. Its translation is CASSLAQGGHYEQYF.

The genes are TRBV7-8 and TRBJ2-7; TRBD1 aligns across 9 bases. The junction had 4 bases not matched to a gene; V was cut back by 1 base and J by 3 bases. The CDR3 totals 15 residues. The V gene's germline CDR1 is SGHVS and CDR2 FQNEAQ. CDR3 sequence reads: CASSLEGQGGYEQYF. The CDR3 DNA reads TGTGCCAGCAGCTTAGAGGGACAGGGAGGCTACGAGCAGTACTTC.

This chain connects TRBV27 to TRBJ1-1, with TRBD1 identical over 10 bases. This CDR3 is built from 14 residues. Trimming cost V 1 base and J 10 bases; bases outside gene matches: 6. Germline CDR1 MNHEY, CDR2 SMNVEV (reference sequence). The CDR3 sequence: CASSLYGDRGGAFF. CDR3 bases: TGTGCCAGCAGTTTATACGGGGACAGGGGTGGAGCTTTCTTT.

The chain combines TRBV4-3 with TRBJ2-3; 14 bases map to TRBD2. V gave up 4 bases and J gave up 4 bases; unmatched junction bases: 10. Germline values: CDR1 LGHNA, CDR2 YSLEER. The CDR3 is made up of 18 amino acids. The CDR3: CASSPGTSGSVVADTQYF. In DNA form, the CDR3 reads TGCGCCAGCAGCCCAGGGACTAGCGGGAGCGTTGTTGCAGATACGCAGTATTTT.

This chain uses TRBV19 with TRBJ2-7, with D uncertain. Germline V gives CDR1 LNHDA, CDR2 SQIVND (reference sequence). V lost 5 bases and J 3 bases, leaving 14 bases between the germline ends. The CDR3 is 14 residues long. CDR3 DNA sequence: TGTGCCAGTAGTTCAGCTAGTCCCGACTACGAGCAGTACTTC. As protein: CASSSASPDYEQYF.

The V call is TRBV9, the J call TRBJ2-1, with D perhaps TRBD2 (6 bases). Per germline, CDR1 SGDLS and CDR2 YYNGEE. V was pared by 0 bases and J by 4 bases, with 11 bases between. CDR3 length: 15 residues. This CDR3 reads CASSVGGTRYNEQFF. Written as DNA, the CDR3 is TGTGCCAGCAGCGTAGGGGGGACTCGATACAATGAGCAGTTCTTC.

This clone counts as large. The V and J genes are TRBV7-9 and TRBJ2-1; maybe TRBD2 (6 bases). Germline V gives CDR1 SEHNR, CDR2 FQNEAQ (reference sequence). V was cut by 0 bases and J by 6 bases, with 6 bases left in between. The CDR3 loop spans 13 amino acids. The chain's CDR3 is CASSLAGGNEQFF. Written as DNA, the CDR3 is TGTGCCAGCAGCTTAGCGGGAGGCAATGAGCAGTTCTTC.

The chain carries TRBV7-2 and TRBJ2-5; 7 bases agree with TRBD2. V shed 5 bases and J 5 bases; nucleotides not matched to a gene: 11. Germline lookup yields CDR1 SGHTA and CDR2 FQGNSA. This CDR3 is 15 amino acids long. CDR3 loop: CASSHFGGSTETQYF. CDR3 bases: TGTGCCAGCAGCCATTTCGGGGGGAGTACTGAGACCCAGTACTTC.

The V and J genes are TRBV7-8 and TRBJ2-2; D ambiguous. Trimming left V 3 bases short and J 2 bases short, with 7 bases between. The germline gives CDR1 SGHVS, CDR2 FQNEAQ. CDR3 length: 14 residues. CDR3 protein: CASSLNSNTGELFF. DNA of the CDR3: TGTGCCAGCAGCTTGAACAGCAACACCGGGGAGCTGTTTTTT.

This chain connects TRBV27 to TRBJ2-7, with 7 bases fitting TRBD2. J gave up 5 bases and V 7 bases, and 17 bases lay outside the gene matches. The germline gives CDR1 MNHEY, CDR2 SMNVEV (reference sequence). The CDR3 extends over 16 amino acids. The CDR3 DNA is TGTGCCAGCATTTCGGGGGGAATAGACAGACCCCACGAGCAGTACTTC. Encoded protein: CASISGGIDRPHEQYF.

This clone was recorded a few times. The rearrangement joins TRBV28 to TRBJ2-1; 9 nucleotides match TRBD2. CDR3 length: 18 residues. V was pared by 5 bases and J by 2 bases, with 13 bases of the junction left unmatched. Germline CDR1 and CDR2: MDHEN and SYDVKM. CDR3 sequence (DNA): TGTGCCAGCAGTCCTGGGACTAGCCGATTAACGGCCTACAATGAGCAGTTCTTC. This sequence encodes CASSPGTSRLTAYNEQFF.

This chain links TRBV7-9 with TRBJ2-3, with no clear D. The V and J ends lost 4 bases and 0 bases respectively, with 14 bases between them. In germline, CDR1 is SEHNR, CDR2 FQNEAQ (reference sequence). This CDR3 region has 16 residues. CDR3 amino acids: CASSYPEASSTDTQYF. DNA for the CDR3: TGTGCCAGCAGCTACCCCGAGGCGTCTAGCACAGATACGCAGTATTTT.

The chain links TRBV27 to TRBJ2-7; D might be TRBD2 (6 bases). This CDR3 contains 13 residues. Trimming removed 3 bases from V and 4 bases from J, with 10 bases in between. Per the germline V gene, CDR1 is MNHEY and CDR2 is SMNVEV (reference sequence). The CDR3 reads CASSLTSSYEQYF. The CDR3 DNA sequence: TGTGCCAGCAGTTTGACTAGTTCTTACGAGCAGTACTTC.

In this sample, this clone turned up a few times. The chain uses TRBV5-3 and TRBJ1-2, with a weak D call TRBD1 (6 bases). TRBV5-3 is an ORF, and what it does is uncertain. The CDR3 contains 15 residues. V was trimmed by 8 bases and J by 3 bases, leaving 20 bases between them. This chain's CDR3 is CASSLPGESDYGYTF. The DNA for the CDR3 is TGTGCCAGCAGCCTCCCAGGGGAATCCGACTATGGCTACACCTTC.

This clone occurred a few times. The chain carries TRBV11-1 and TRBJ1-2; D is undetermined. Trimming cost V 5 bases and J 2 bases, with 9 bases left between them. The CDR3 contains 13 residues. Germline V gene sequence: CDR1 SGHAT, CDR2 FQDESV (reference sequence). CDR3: CASSLGLNYGYTF. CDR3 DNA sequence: TGTGCCAGCAGCCTCGGACTGAACTATGGCTACACCTTC.

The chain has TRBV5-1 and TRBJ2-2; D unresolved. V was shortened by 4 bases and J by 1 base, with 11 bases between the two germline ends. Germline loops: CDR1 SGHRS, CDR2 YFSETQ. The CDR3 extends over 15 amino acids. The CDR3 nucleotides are TGCGCCAGCAGCCCCCGTTCTGTGAACACCGGGGAGCTGTTTTTT. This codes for CASSPRSVNTGELFF. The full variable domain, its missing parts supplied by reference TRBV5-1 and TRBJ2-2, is KAGVTQTPRYLIKTRGQQVTLSCSPISGHRSVSWYQQTPGQGLQFLFEYFSETQRNKGNFPGRFSGRQFSNSRSEMNVSTLELGDSALYLCASSPRSVNTGELFFGEGSRLTVL.

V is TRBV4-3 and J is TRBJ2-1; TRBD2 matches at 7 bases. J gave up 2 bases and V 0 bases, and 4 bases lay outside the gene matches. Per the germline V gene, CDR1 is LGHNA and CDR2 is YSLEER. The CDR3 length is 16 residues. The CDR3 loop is CASSQDTSETYNEQFF. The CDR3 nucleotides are TGCGCCAGCAGCCAAGATACTAGCGAGACCTACAATGAGCAGTTCTTC.

CDR3 amino acids: CASSSPQGYEQYF. As DNA, the CDR3 is TGTGCCAGCAGCTCCCCCCAGGGCTACGAGCAGTACTTC. The gene calls are TRBV5-4 and TRBJ2-7; D might be TRBD1 (5 bases). CDR3 size: 13 residues. Trimming shortened V by 3 bases and J by 3 bases, and 10 bases separated the two germline ends. The germline V gene has CDR1 SGHNT and CDR2 YYREEE (reference sequence).

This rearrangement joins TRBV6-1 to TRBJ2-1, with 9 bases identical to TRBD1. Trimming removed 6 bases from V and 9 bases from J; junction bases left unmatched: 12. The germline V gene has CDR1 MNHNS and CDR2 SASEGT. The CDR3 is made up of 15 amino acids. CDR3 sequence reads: CASRGTGGLGPEQFF. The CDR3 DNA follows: TGTGCCAGCAGGGGTACAGGGGGCTTGGGTCCTGAGCAGTTCTTC.

The DNA of the CDR3 is TGTGCCAGCACAGGGGGCAACACCGGGGAGCTGTTTTTT. Amino acids: CASTGGNTGELFF. The chain recombines TRBV2 with TRBJ2-2; 8 bases are a match to TRBD1. V was pared by 7 bases and J by 2 bases, with 0 bases of the junction left unmatched. From germline, CDR1 is SNHLY and CDR2 FYNNEI. This CDR3 is built from 13 residues.

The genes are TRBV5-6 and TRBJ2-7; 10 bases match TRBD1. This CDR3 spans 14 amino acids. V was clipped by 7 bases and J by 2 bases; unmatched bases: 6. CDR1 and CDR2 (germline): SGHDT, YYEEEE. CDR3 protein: CASGSGTGAYEQYF. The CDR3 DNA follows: TGTGCCAGCGGATCCGGGACAGGGGCCTACGAGCAGTACTTC.

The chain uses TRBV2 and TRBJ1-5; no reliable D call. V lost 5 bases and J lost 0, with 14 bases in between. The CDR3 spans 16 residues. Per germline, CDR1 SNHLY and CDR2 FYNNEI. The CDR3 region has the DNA TGTGCCAGCAGTTCCAGCGAGGTGTATAGCAATCAGCCCCAGCATTTT. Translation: CASSSSEVYSNQPQHF.